A selection of T cell receptor beta chains follows, all from one sample in a study of shared clonotypes between healthy human individuals. Sequencing was performed with immunoSEQ multiplex PCR; in TCRdb, only in-frame clones are kept and a portion is missing. The sample includes about 330,000 clones, about 74% of them seen just once. Sequencing was carried out using memory CD4+ T cells sorted from blood. The source of these receptors is a man aged 30-40 years in good health. Both conserved end residues are part of each CDR3. D genes are given only for firm matches. Where a row states a size, it is once, few, many or the class of an expanded clone; other rows omit it.

D: TRBD2; size: NA; V: TRBV7-2; J: TRBJ2-5; CDR3: CASTQISASGVETQYF; DNA: TGTGCCAGCACCCAGATCTCGGCTAGCGGGGTAGAGACCCAGTACTTC
D: TRBD2; size: NA; V: TRBV10-1; J: TRBJ2-7; CDR3: CASSDPAGPVYF; DNA: TGCGCCAGCAGTGATCCAGCGGGGCCTGTGTACTTC
D: NA; size: NA; V: TRBV5-4; J: TRBJ2-7; CDR3: CASSPSGSSYEQYF; DNA: TGTGCCAGCAGCCCCTCAGGAAGCTCCTACGAGCAGTACTTC
D: NA; size: many; V: TRBV5-4; J: TRBJ1-2; CDR3: CASSGRGLDGYTF; DNA: TGTGCCAGCAGCGGACGCGGCCTTGATGGCTACACCTTC
D: NA; size: NA; V: TRBV5-1; J: TRBJ2-3; CDR3: CASSLDSGFGTDTQYF; DNA: TGCGCCAGCAGCTTGGATTCCGGCTTTGGCACAGATACGCAGTATTTT
D: TRBD2; size: NA; V: TRBV18; J: TRBJ2-3; CDR3: CASSSVRTSGTDTQYF; DNA: TGTGCCAGCTCATCCGTCAGGACTAGCGGAACAGATACGCAGTATTTT
D: TRBD1; size: NA; V: TRBV5-1; J: TRBJ1-4; CDR3: CASSTDRANEKLFF; DNA: TGCGCCAGCAGTACCGACAGGGCTAATGAAAAACTGTTTTTT
D: NA; size: NA; V: TRBV2; J: TRBJ1-3; CDR3: CASRDRISGNTIYF; DNA: TGTGCCAGCAGAGACAGGATCTCTGGAAACACCATATATTTT
D: TRBD2; size: NA; V: TRBV7-2; J: TRBJ2-2; CDR3: CASSFLAGGDTGELFF; DNA: TGTGCCAGCAGCTTTTTAGCGGGAGGGGACACCGGGGAGCTGTTTTTT
D: TRBD1; size: NA; V: TRBV5-4; J: TRBJ1-2; CDR3: CASSSGQGSSAGYTF; DNA: TGTGCCAGCAGCTCGGGACAGGGATCCTCCGCCGGCTACACCTTC
D: NA; size: few; V: TRBV7-9; J: TRBJ2-1; CDR3: CASSPTVAYNEQFF; DNA: TGTGCCAGCAGCCCGACTGTTGCCTACAATGAGCAGTTCTTC
D: TRBD1; size: NA; V: TRBV11-2; J: TRBJ1-2; CDR3: CASSPDRGPGYTF; DNA: TGTGCCAGCAGCCCGGACAGGGGTCCTGGCTACACCTTC
D: TRBD2; size: NA; V: TRBV30; J: TRBJ2-7; CDR3: CAWSSGLVLEQYF; DNA: TGTGCCTGGAGTTCAGGACTAGTTCTCGAGCAGTACTTC
D: NA; size: NA; V: TRBV11-2; J: TRBJ2-2; CDR3: CASSLTGGLFNTGELFF; DNA: TGTGCCAGCAGCCTAACCGGGGGACTCTTTAACACCGGGGAGCTGTTTTTT
D: NA; size: NA; V: TRBV5-4; J: TRBJ2-1; CDR3: CASRSGDISYNEQFF; DNA: TGTGCCAGCAGATCAGGGGATATCTCCTACAATGAGCAGTTCTTC
D: TRBD2; size: NA; V: TRBV9; J: TRBJ2-1; CDR3: CASSVGPAGVVGEQFF; DNA: TGTGCCAGCAGCGTAGGCCCAGCGGGAGTCGTCGGGGAGCAGTTCTTC
D: NA; size: many; V: TRBV9; J: TRBJ2-2; CDR3: CASSVTWGRVAGELFF; DNA: TGTGCCAGCAGCGTAACTTGGGGGAGAGTCGCCGGGGAGCTGTTTTTT
D: NA; size: NA; V: TRBV18; J: TRBJ2-5; CDR3: CASSPIGYQETQYF; DNA: TGTGCCAGCTCACCCATAGGGTACCAAGAGACCCAGTACTTC
D: TRBD1; size: NA; V: TRBV28; J: TRBJ2-1; CDR3: CASSWTGRAHNEQFF; DNA: TGTGCCAGCAGCTGGACAGGGCGCGCCCACAATGAGCAGTTCTTC
D: NA; size: NA; V: TRBV29-1; J: TRBJ1-2; CDR3: CSVDSPPTGEGHYGYTF; DNA: TGCAGCGTTGATTCGCCACCAACGGGGGAGGGCCACTATGGCTACACCTTC
D: TRBD2; size: NA; V: TRBV7-8; J: TRBJ2-7; CDR3: CASSLGLREGGIGYEQYF; DNA: TGTGCCAGCAGCTTAGGTCTTCGGGAGGGGGGGATCGGCTACGAGCAGTACTTC
D: NA; size: many; V: TRBV5-1; J: TRBJ1-1; CDR3: CASSTGYTEAFF; DNA: TGCGCCAGCAGCACGGGGTACACTGAAGCTTTCTTT
D: NA; size: NA; V: TRBV14; J: TRBJ2-3; CDR3: CASSHYGDRQYF; DNA: TGTGCCAGCAGCCACTACGGAGATAGGCAGTATTTT
D: TRBD2; size: NA; V: TRBV29-1; J: TRBJ2-1; CDR3: CSVEDSGLAGYDPYNEQFF; DNA: TGCAGCGTTGAAGATTCCGGTCTAGCGGGTTACGACCCCTACAATGAGCAGTTCTTC
D: NA; size: NA; V: TRBV4-2; J: TRBJ2-2; CDR3: CASSQDSPGAFNTGELFF; DNA: TGTGCCAGCAGCCAAGATAGCCCAGGGGCCTTTAACACCGGGGAGCTGTTTTTT
D: NA; size: NA; V: TRBV10-2; J: TRBJ2-7; CDR3: CASSAGGGYEQYF; DNA: TGCGCCAGCAGTGCAGGAGGGGGTTACGAGCAGTACTTC
D: NA; size: NA; V: TRBV28; J: TRBJ2-7; CDR3: CASSRELYEQYF; DNA: TGTGCCAGCAGCCGGGAGCTCTACGAGCAGTACTTC
D: TRBD1; size: NA; V: TRBV10-1; J: TRBJ2-1; CDR3: CASSVTGLNQGNEQFF; DNA: TGCGCCAGCAGTGTGACAGGGTTAAATCAGGGGAATGAGCAGTTCTTC
D: NA; size: NA; V: TRBV29-1; J: TRBJ2-1; CDR3: CSVGPTVPYNEQFF; DNA: TGCAGCGTTGGTCCGACAGTGCCCTACAATGAGCAGTTCTTC
D: TRBD1; size: NA; V: TRBV5-1; J: TRBJ2-1; CDR3: CASSFLGQGLYNEQFF; DNA: TGCGCCAGCAGCTTCCTCGGACAGGGGTTGTACAATGAGCAGTTCTTC
D: TRBD2; size: NA; V: TRBV7-2; J: TRBJ2-7; CDR3: CASSRGLAPHEQYF; DNA: TGTGCCAGCAGCCGAGGACTAGCCCCCCACGAGCAGTACTTC
D: NA; size: NA; V: TRBV14; J: TRBJ2-7; CDR3: CASSQEAGTPLQGTNSYEQYF; DNA: TGTGCCAGCAGCCAAGAAGCGGGGACACCTTTACAGGGGACCAACTCCTACGAGCAGTACTTC
D: NA; size: NA; V: TRBV10-1; J: TRBJ2-2; CDR3: CASSRAAPGELFF; DNA: TGCGCCAGCAGTAGGGCAGCTCCAGGGGAGCTGTTTTTT
D: NA; size: many; V: TRBV9; J: TRBJ2-7; CDR3: CASSVESYSYEQYF; DNA: TGTGCCAGCAGCGTAGAGAGTTACTCCTACGAGCAGTACTTC
D: TRBD1; size: NA; V: TRBV2; J: TRBJ2-7; CDR3: CASRRGAGTGGGEQYF; DNA: TGTGCCAGCAGGAGAGGTGCGGGGACAGGGGGAGGGGAGCAGTACTTC
D: NA; size: NA; V: TRBV6-5; J: TRBJ2-2; CDR3: CASCRSGLRTGELFF; DNA: TGTGCCAGCTGTCGCTCAGGGTTAAGAACCGGGGAGCTGTTTTTT
D: TRBD2; size: NA; V: TRBV18; J: TRBJ2-1; CDR3: CASSGTSGRANEQFF; DNA: TGTGCCAGCTCCGGGACTAGCGGGAGGGCCAATGAGCAGTTCTTC
D: NA; size: NA; V: TRBV7-9; J: TRBJ2-1; CDR3: CASSLGIGSKFF; DNA: TGTGCCAGCAGCTTAGGTATAGGTTCGAAGTTCTTC
D: NA; size: NA; V: TRBV4-3; J: TRBJ2-1; CDR3: CASSQGFSGLADNEQFF; DNA: TGCGCCAGCAGCCAAGGGTTTTCGGGACTCGCGGACAATGAGCAGTTCTTC